Below are 21 T cell receptor beta chains sequenced from a single sample in a study of blood T cell repertoires in COVID-19. TCRdb keeps only in-frame clones here, not all; method: immunoSEQ multiplex PCR. This sample carries 85,000 to 100,000 clones, over 75% of them seen once, and the ten largest clones take less than 2%. The sequenced sample was peripheral blood. Source of these receptors: a man in his 60s with acute or convalescent COVID-19.

The chain is built from TRBV27 and TRBJ2-3; the match to TRBD1 covers 7 bases. V gave up 2 bases and J gave up 4 bases; unmatched junction bases: 9. This CDR3 contains 16 residues. Germline values: CDR1 MNHEY, CDR2 SMNVEV (reference sequence). The CDR3 nucleotides read TGTGCCAGCAGTTTAACCACAGGGGCGGACTCAGATACGCAGTATTTT. Translation gives CASSLTTGADSDTQYF.

The chain is built from TRBV3-1 (or the pseudogene TRBV3-2) and TRBJ2-4, with D perhaps TRBD1 (6 bases). The germline V and J ends were trimmed by 0 bases and 6 bases, with 12 bases remaining between them. Germline-derived CDR1 and CDR2 are LGHDT and YNNKEL (reference sequence). The CDR3 extends over 15 amino acids. The chain's CDR3 is CASSQDSLRGNIQYF. DNA of the CDR3: TGTGCCAGCAGCCAAGATTCCCTCAGGGGAAACATTCAGTACTTC.

This chain joins TRBV2 and TRBJ2-4, with TRBD1 identical over 7 bases. The CDR3 consists of 16 residues. Germline V lookup: CDR1 SNHLY, CDR2 FYNNEI. After removal of 7 bases from V and 0 bases from J, the junction contained 9 bases not matched to a gene. In DNA, the CDR3 is TGTGCCAGCAAACCCGACAGGGCACTAGCCAAAAACATTCAGTACTTC. Translating it yields CASKPDRALAKNIQYF. The full variable domain, with the rest looked up from reference TRBV2 and TRBJ2-4, is EPEVTQTPSHQVTQMGQEVILRCVPISNHLYFYWYRQILGQKVEFLVSFYNNEISEKSEIFDDQFSVERPDGSNFTLKIRSTKLEDSAMYFCASKPDRALAKNIQYFGAGTRLSVL.

V is TRBV7-2 and J is TRBJ1-1, with D unclear. This CDR3 contains 14 residues. V lost 2 bases to trimming and J lost 1 base, with 8 bases between them. Germline-derived CDR1 and CDR2 are SGHTA and FQGNSA. This CDR3 reads CASSLLGRNTEAFF. Written as DNA, the CDR3 is TGTGCCAGCAGCTTATTGGGCAGGAACACTGAAGCTTTCTTT.

The chain links TRBV19 to TRBJ1-1; D unclear. Germline V lookup: CDR1 LNHDA, CDR2 SQIVND (reference sequence). CDR3 length: 14 residues. Deletions cut 1 base from V and 0 bases from J, with 6 bases between. The CDR3 DNA sequence: TGTGCCAGTAGTATAGTGTCGGTGAACACTGAAGCTTTCTTT. Protein: CASSIVSVNTEAFF.

The J gene is TRBJ1-2, the V gene TRBV19; 11 bases match TRBD1. The CDR3 has 15 amino acids. Germline CDR1 and CDR2: LNHDA and SQIVND (reference sequence). The trim removed 4 bases at V and 5 bases at J, leaving 6 bases unmatched. CDR3 bases: TGTGCCAGTAGTACCGCGGGGACAGGGGGTTATGGCTACACCTTC. Translated: CASSTAGTGGYGYTF.

The chain joins TRBV19 to TRBJ1-6; TRBD1 matches at 7 bases. V lost 5 bases and J lost 0; bases outside the gene matches: 4. The germline V gene encodes CDR1 LNHDA and CDR2 SQIVND (reference sequence). There are 16 residues in the CDR3. The CDR3 bases are TGTGCCAGTAGTGAAGCAGGGGGCTCCTATAATTCACCCCTCCACTTT. Its protein is CASSEAGGSYNSPLHF.

This chain connects TRBV18 to TRBJ1-1; maybe TRBD1 (6 bases). Germline assignment: CDR1 KGHSH and CDR2 LQKENI. V lost 3 bases and J 1 base, leaving 12 bases between the germline ends. The CDR3 covers 15 residues. CDR3 residues: CASSPTGAKNTEAFF. DNA of the CDR3: TGTGCCAGCTCACCGACAGGAGCTAAGAACACTGAAGCTTTCTTT. The whole variable domain, remainder taken from reference TRBV18 and TRBJ1-1, is NAGVMQNPRHLVRRRGQEARLRCSPMKGHSHVYWYRQLPEEGLKFMVYLQKENIIDESGMPKERFSAEFPKEGPSILRIQQVVRGDSAAYFCASSPTGAKNTEAFFGQGTRLTVV.

V is TRBV5-4 and J is TRBJ2-5; 10 bases line up with TRBD2. Looked up from germline, CDR1 is SGHNT and CDR2 is YYREEE (reference sequence). CDR3 length: 15 amino acids. Losses at the gene ends were 5 bases for V and 0 bases for J; bases not matched to a gene: 4. The CDR3, as DNA: TGTGCCAGCAGTGCGACTAGCGGGTACCAAGAGACCCAGTACTTC. Residues: CASSATSGYQETQYF.

This sequence joins TRBV2 and TRBJ2-4, with D perhaps matching TRBD2 (5 bases). Looked up from germline, CDR1 is SNHLY and CDR2 is FYNNEI. The CDR3 contains 15 residues. V shed 3 bases and J shed 1 base, with 10 bases lying between them. The DNA of the CDR3 is TGTGCCAGCAGTGATCCGGGGTTCGCCAAAAACATTCAGTACTTC. Translating gives CASSDPGFAKNIQYF.

The chain carries TRBV27 and TRBJ1-2; D is possibly TRBD1 (5 bases). This CDR3 contains 14 residues. Germline V CDR1 and CDR2: MNHEY, SMNVEV (reference sequence). With 0 bases removed from V and 4 bases from J, the gap between germline ends came to 9 bases. CDR3: CASSLSSGVYGYTF. As DNA, the CDR3 is TGTGCCAGCAGTTTATCTTCGGGGGTCTATGGCTACACCTTC.

This clone was picked up a small number of times. The rearrangement uses TRBV5-5 and TRBJ2-5; 10 bases line up with TRBD2. The CDR3 covers 17 residues. The germline V gene has CDR1 SGHKS and CDR2 YYEKEE (reference sequence). V lost 0 bases to trimming and J lost 2 bases; unmatched junction nucleotides: 7. CDR3 sequence: CASSLDWTSGIQETQYF. CDR3 sequence (DNA): TGTGCCAGCAGCTTGGACTGGACTAGCGGTATACAAGAGACCCAGTACTTC.

This chain connects TRBV18 to TRBJ2-2; D might be TRBD2 (6 bases). Germline CDR1 is KGHSH and CDR2 is LQKENI. Trimming removed 5 bases from V and 4 bases from J, with 14 bases in between. The CDR3 is 15 amino acids. In nucleotides, the CDR3 is TGTGCCAGCTCATCAGGGACTTTGGGCACCGGGGAGCTGTTTTTT. As protein: CASSSGTLGTGELFF.

The chain employs TRBV7-2 and TRBJ1-4; D not certain. CDR1 and CDR2 from the germline V gene are SGHTA and FQGNSA. Deletions cut 2 bases from V and 0 bases from J, with 10 bases between. CDR3 size: 16 residues. The CDR3 DNA is TGTGCCAGCAGCTTAAATGTGGCATCAACTAATGAAAAACTGTTTTTT. Protein product: CASSLNVASTNEKLFF.

This clone appeared once. The chain combines TRBV5-1 with TRBJ2-1, with 8 bases matching TRBD1. V was pared by 5 bases and J by 4 bases, with 14 bases of the junction left unmatched. The CDR3 runs to 17 residues. Germline CDR1 is SGHRS and CDR2 is YFSETQ. The CDR3 DNA reads as TGCGCCAGCAGAACGAAAGTGCCGGGACAGGAATACAATGAGCAGTTCTTC. Encoded protein: CASRTKVPGQEYNEQFF. The variable domain in full, with the rest retrieved from reference TRBV5-1 and TRBJ2-1, is KAGVTQTPRYLIKTRGQQVTLSCSPISGHRSVSWYQQTPGQGLQFLFEYFSETQRNKGNFPGRFSGRQFSNSRSEMNVSTLELGDSALYLCASRTKVPGQEYNEQFFGPGTRLTVL.

The chain recombines TRBV19 with TRBJ2-3; TRBD1 is a possible D gene (5 bases). CDR1 LNHDA and CDR2 SQIVND come from the germline V gene (reference sequence). Deletions cut 4 bases from V and 4 bases from J, with 12 bases between. The CDR3 runs 14 residues. CDR3 amino acids: CASSKPTTADTQYF. CDR3 coding DNA: TGTGCCAGTAGTAAACCGACGACAGCAGATACGCAGTATTTT.

The chain recombines TRBV9 with TRBJ2-2; TRBD1 aligns across 11 bases. CDR1 and CDR2 (germline): SGDLS, YYNGEE. This CDR3 comprises 15 residues. V was clipped by 3 bases and J by 4 bases; unmatched bases: 2. CDR3 sequence: CASSAGTGGTGELFF. CDR3 in DNA: TGTGCCAGCAGCGCCGGGACAGGGGGCACCGGGGAGCTGTTTTTT.

The V call is TRBV30, the J call TRBJ1-1; D remains ambiguous. This CDR3 spans 11 amino acids. Germline loops: CDR1 GTSNPN, CDR2 SVGIG (reference sequence). Trimming took 5 bases from V and 6 from J, leaving 10 bases between them. The DNA of the CDR3 is TGTGCCTGGGTGCGGACTCCTGAAGCTTTCTTT. As protein: CAWVRTPEAFF. Combining the CDR3 with reference TRBV30 and TRBJ1-1 gives the whole variable domain SQTIHQWPATLVQPVGSPLSLECTVEGTSNPNLYWYRQAAGRGLQLLFYSVGIGQISSEVPQNLSASRPQDRQFILSSKKLLLSDSGFYLCAWVRTPEAFFGQGTRLTVV.

This chain links TRBV3-1 (or the pseudogene TRBV3-2) with TRBJ1-2; possible D gene TRBD1, 5 bases. This CDR3 has 14 residues. Looked up from germline, CDR1 is LGHDT and CDR2 is YNNKEL (reference sequence). Trimming stripped 3 bases from V and 3 bases from J, with 11 bases between. The CDR3 region has the DNA TGTGCCAGCAGCCAGGGGTGGGGGGACTATGGCTACACCTTC. Protein product: CASSQGWGDYGYTF.

The genes are TRBV6-5 and TRBJ1-1, with 7 bases matching TRBD1. Germline-derived CDR1 and CDR2 are MNHEY and SVGAGI. The CDR3 is 15 amino acids. V was pared by 2 bases and J by 0 bases, with 3 bases of the junction left unmatched. The CDR3 DNA sequence: TGTGCCAGCAGTTACGGGGACAGAATGAACACTGAAGCTTTCTTT. This translates into CASSYGDRMNTEAFF.

The chain has TRBV30 and TRBJ1-2; 7 bases agree with TRBD1. The CDR3 has 14 amino acids. The J segment lost 7 bases and the V segment lost 7 bases, leaving 15 bases of the junction unmatched. CDR1 GTSNPN and CDR2 SVGIG come from the germline V gene (reference sequence). The CDR3 DNA sequence: TGTGCCTTTGAAACAGGGGCCGGCTTCGGTGGCTACACCTTC. It is translated as CAFETGAGFGGYTF.